The clone carrying this TCR beta chain was seen a few times. V shed 5 bases and J shed 3 bases, with 16 bases lying between them. From germline, CDR1 is KGHSH and CDR2 LQKENI. The CDR3 runs to 15 residues. This sample is drawn from a study of blood T cell repertoires in COVID-19. Study in general: Material from acute and convalescent COVID-19 was sourced from the United States, Italy and Spain. From T cells, B-cell-depleted T cells, or PBMCs came the material, which was cDNA or gDNA.

Source study methods: Counts of nucleated cells, estimated from reference gene primer amplification, were obtained. Data came from immunoSEQ multiplex PCR; TCRdb stores just in-frame clones and leaves some out. V and J calls and clone size are given by that table; D and trimming were obtained from the DNA. Here the sample spans roughly 150,000 clones, 85% to 90% being singletons. The specimen sequenced was peripheral blood. The chain uses TRBV18 and TRBJ1-1; D gene ambiguous. This receptor was taken from a woman older than 75 with acute or convalescent COVID-19. The CDR3 loop is CASSAAETDHTEAFF. CDR3 nucleotides: TGTGCCAGCTCAGCGGCCGAGACTGATCACACTGAAGCTTTCTTT.